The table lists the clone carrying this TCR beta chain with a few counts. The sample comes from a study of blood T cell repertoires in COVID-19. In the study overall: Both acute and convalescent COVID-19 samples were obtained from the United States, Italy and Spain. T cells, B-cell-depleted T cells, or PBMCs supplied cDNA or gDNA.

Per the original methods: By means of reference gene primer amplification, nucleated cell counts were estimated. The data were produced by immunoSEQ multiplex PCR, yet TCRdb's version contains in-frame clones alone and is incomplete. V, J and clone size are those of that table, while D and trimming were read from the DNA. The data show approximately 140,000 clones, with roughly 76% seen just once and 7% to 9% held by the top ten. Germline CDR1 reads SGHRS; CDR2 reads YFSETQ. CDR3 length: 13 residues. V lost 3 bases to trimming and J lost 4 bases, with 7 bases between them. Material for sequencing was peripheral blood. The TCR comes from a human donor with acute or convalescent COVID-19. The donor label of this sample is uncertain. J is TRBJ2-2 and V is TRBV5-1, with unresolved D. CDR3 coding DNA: TGCGCCAGCAGCTCATCGGGCACCGGGGAGCTGTTTTTT. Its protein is CASSSSGTGELFF.